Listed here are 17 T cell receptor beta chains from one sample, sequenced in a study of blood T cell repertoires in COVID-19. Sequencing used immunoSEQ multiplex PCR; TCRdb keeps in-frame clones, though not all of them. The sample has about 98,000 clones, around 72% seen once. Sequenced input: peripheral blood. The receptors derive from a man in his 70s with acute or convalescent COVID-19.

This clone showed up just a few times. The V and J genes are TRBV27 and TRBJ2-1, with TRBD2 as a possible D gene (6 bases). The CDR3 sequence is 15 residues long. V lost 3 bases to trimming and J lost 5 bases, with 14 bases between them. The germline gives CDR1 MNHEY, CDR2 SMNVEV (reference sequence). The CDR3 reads CASSFFGRNHNEQFF. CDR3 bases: TGTGCCAGCAGTTTCTTCGGGAGAAACCACAATGAGCAGTTCTTC.

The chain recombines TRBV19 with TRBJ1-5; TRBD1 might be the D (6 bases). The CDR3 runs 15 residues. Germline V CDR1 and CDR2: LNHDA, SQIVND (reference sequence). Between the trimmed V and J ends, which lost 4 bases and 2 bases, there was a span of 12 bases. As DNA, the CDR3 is TGTGCCAGTAGTACTCCCAGGGGAGGCAATCAGCCCCAGCATTTT. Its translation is CASSTPRGGNQPQHF.

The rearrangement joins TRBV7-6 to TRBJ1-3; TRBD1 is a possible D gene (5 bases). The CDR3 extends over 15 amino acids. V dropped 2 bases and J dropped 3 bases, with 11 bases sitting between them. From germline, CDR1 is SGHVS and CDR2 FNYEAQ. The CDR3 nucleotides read TGTGCCAGCAGCTTAACTGACAGTAATGGAAACACCATATATTTT. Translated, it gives CASSLTDSNGNTIYF.

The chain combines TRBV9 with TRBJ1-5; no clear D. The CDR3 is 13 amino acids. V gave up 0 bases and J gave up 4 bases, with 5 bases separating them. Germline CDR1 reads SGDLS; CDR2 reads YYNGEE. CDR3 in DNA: TGTGCCAGCAGCGTAGATATGAATCAGCCCCAGCATTTT. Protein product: CASSVDMNQPQHF.

Here the CDR3 DNA reads TGCGCCAGCAGCAACCAAGGGGGCGCCGAAGAAAAACTGTTTTTT. Protein sequence: CASSNQGGAEEKLFF. This chain uses TRBV5-1 with TRBJ1-4; 7 positions match TRBD1. In germline, CDR1 is SGHRS, CDR2 YFSETQ. This CDR3 has 15 amino acids. Trimming removed 4 bases from V and 8 bases from J; junction bases left unmatched: 11.

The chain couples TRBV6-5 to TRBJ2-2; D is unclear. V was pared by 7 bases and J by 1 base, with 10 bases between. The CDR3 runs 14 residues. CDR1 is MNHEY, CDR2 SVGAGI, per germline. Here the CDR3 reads CASMESVNTGELFF. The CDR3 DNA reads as TGTGCCAGCATGGAGTCGGTGAACACCGGGGAGCTGTTTTTT.

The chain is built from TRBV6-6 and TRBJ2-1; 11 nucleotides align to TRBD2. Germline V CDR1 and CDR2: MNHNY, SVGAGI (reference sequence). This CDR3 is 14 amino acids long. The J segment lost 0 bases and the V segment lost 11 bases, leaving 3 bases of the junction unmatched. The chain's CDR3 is CAATSGSSYNEQFF. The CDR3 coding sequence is TGTGCCGCCACTAGCGGGAGCTCCTACAATGAGCAGTTCTTC.

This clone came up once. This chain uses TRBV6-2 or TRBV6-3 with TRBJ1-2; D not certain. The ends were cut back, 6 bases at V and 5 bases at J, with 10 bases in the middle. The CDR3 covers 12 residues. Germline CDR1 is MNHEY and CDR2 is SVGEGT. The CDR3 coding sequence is TGTGCCAGCAGCCCAACAGAATATGGCTACACCTTC. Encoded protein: CASSPTEYGYTF.

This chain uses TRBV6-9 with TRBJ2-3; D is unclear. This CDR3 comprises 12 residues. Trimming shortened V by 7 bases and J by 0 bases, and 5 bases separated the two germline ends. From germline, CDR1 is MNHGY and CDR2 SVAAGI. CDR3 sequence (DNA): TGTGCCAGCATTCCAAGCACAGATACGCAGTATTTT. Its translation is CASIPSTDTQYF.

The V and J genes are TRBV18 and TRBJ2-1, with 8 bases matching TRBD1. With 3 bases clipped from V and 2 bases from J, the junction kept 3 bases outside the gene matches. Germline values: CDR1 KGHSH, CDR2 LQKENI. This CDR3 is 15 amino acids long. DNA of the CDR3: TGTGCCAGCTCACCCCAGGGGGCGCCCTACAATGAGCAGTTCTTC. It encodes CASSPQGAPYNEQFF.

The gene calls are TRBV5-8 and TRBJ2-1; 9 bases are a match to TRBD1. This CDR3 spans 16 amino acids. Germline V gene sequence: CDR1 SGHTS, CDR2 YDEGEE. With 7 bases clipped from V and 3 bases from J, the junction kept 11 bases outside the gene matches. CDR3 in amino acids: CASRPLGQGGYNEQFF. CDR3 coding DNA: TGTGCCAGCCGACCCTTGGGACAGGGTGGCTACAATGAGCAGTTCTTC.

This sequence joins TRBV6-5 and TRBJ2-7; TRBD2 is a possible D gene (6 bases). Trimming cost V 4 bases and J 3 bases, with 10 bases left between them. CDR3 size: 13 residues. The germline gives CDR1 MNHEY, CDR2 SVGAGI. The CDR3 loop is CASSLEGVYEQYF. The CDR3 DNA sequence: TGTGCCAGCAGTTTGGAGGGCGTCTACGAGCAGTACTTC.

As DNA, the CDR3 is TGTGCCAGTAGTCCTCTACCGGGACTAGCGGGAGAGGGTACGCAGTATTTT. Translated: CASSPLPGLAGEGTQYF. The chain uses TRBV19 and TRBJ2-3; 14 bases are a match to TRBD2. Germline CDR1 reads LNHDA; CDR2 reads SQIVND (reference sequence). J was trimmed by 8 bases and V by 5 bases; bases with no gene match: 12. This CDR3 has 17 amino acids.

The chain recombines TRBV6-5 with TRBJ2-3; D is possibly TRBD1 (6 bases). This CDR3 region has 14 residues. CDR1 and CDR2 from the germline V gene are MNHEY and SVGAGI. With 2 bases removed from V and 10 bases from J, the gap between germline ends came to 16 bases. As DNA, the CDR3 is TGTGCCAGCAGTTACGACAGGATCGGGTACTCGCAGTATTTT. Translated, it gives CASSYDRIGYSQYF.

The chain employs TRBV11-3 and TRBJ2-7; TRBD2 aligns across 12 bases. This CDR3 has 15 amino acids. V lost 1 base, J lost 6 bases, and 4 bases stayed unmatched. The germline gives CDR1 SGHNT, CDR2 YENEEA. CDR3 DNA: TGTGCCAGCAGCTTAGGAGGACTAGCGGGATCCGAGCAGTACTTC. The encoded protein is CASSLGGLAGSEQYF.

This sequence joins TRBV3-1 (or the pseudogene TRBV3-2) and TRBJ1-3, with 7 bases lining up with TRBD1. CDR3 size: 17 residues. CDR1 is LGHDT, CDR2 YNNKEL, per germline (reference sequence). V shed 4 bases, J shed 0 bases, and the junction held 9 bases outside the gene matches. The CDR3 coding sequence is TGTGCCAGCAGCCTTGGGACAGTCACCTTCTCTGGAAACACCATATATTTT. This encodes CASSLGTVTFSGNTIYF.

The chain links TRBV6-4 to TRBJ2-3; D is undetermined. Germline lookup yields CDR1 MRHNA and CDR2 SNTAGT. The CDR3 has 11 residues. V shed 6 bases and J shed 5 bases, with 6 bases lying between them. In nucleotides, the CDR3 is TGTGCCAGCAGACACAAAGATACGCAGTATTTT. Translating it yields CASRHKDTQYF.